These T cell receptor beta chains were read from a single sample in a study of cytomegalovirus exposure and HLA in healthy donors. The repertoire was sequenced with immunoSEQ multiplex PCR; TCRdb's copy has only in-frame clones and lacks some. The sample has a few hundred thousand clones; around 88% are singletons. Sequences were obtained from PBMCs. The origin of the receptors is a woman in her late teens or twenties in good health and CMV-seronegative. CDR3s include the opening cysteine and the closing phenylalanine or tryptophan. Fields, in order: V gene, J gene, CDR3 protein.

TRBV30,TRBJ1-2,CAWSTGTGSGYTF
TRBV4-3,TRBJ2-1,CASSQDGTSGGYEQFF
TRBV27,TRBJ2-2,CASTPRAMGQGVDGELFF
TRBV5-8,TRBJ1-4,CASSRRQATNEKLFF
TRBV7-6,TRBJ1-3,CASSLGEDFSGNTIYF
TRBV15,TRBJ1-4,CATSRGYSDRNEKLFF
TRBV20-1,TRBJ2-7,CSARDLVEQYF
TRBV18,TRBJ1-4,CASLSGDFGQKLFF
TRBV18,TRBJ1-5,CASSPASGYEPQHF
TRBV6-1,TRBJ1-3,CASLTRPSSGNTIYF
TRBV5-4,TRBJ2-7,CASSRDSGEQYF
TRBV2,TRBJ2-7,CATEGAVEQYF
TRBV14,TRBJ1-2,CASSQDRVYGYTF
TRBV4-1,TRBJ2-5,CASSQDPAGGRETQYF
TRBV2,TRBJ2-5,CASSWAEQETQYF
TRBV27,TRBJ1-2,CASSPGQGRYTF
TRBV6-5,TRBJ1-5,CASANDQGSQPQHF
TRBV9,TRBJ2-2,CASSLPAGAFGELFF
TRBV9,TRBJ2-3,CASSIGLAGASTDTQYF
TRBV7-2,TRBJ2-5,CASSPGTGRSQETQYF
TRBV7-8,TRBJ2-7,CASSLALLAVSYEQYF
TRBV7-4,TRBJ2-7,CASSSASRTGGASEQYF
TRBV4-3,TRBJ1-4,CASSQDGIGAVGNEKLFF
TRBV7-2,TRBJ2-7,CASSLGGYYEQYF
TRBV7-9,TRBJ1-5,CASSSGAQPQHF
TRBV5-6,TRBJ2-7,CASSHGQVYEQYF
TRBV5-5,TRBJ2-1,CASSLGQGVNEQFF
TRBV11-1,TRBJ2-5,CASSPRLNVGAGWETQYF
TRBV4-3,TRBJ2-3,CASSLGEGIHDTQYF
TRBV11-2,TRBJ2-5,CASSDPISEEQETQYF
TRBV7-9,TRBJ1-2,CSSSGPPRQGRYGYTF
TRBV11-2,TRBJ1-3,CASSVDRGLGNTIYF
TRBV5-8,TRBJ2-7,CASSETYSGTASYEQYF
TRBV9,TRBJ2-1,CASSVEGLARNEQFF
TRBV7-2,TRBJ1-5,CASSPGGRYNQPQHF
TRBV10-3,TRBJ1-3,CAISVAGGHIGNTIYF
TRBV7-9,TRBJ1-1,CASSLGSSGAFF
TRBV6-6,TRBJ2-1,CASSLSSYNEQFF
TRBV19,TRBJ1-1,CASSIRGQYTEAFF
TRBV2,TRBJ1-2,CASRTIRPYGYTF
TRBV7-9,TRBJ2-2,CASSFQDFTGELFF
TRBV7-2,TRBJ1-1,CASSLRGNTEAFF
TRBV7-9,TRBJ2-1,CAGGRSGSRNEQFF
TRBV10-1,TRBJ1-1,CASSWTRGNTEAFF
TRBV9,TRBJ2-1,CASKGGEWGTTKDNEQFF
TRBV11-2,TRBJ1-1,CASSFFRGPGNTEAFF
TRBV6-5,TRBJ2-1,CASRTDRGAYNEQFF
TRBV6-5,TRBJ2-7,CASSEGDLGEQYF
TRBV7-2,TRBJ1-5,CASSPRQQEGQPQHF
TRBV10-3,TRBJ2-5,CAISEQWAAQETQYF
TRBV7-4,TRBJ1-1,CASSFKKLALNTEAFF
TRBV4-1,TRBJ2-1,CASSQVAGAPYNEQFF
TRBV27,TRBJ2-7,CASSRTVSSYEQYF
TRBV5-1,TRBJ1-3,CASSFVPGNTIYF
TRBV6-5,TRBJ2-3,CASSGPGQGTDTQYF
TRBV11-2,TRBJ2-7,CASSPSTVIEQYF
TRBV18,TRBJ2-3,CASSPLGGGTSGTDTQYF
TRBV19,TRBJ2-7,CANSIAGQHEQYF
TRBV4-3,TRBJ2-7,CASSQEAGGETYEQYF